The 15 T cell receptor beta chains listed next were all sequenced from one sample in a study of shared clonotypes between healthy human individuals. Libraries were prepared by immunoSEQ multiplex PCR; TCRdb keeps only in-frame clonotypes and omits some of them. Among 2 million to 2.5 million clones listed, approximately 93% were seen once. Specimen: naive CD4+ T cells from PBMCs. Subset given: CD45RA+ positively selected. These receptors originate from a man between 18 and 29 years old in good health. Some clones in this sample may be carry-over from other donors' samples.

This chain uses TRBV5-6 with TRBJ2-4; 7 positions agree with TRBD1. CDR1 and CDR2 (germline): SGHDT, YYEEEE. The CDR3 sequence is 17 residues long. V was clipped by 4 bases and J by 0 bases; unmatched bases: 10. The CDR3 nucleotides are TGTGCCAGCAGCCCCACCAGGGGGTCGGCAGCCAAAAACATTCAGTACTTC. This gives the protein CASSPTRGSAAKNIQYF.

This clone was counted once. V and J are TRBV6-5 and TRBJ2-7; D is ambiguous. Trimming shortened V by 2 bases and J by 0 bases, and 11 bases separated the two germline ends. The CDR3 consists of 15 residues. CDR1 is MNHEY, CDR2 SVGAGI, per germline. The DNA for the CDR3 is TGTGCCAGCAGTTACGGAGCGTTGAGCTCCTACGAGCAGTACTTC. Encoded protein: CASSYGALSSYEQYF.

The CDR3 here is CASRSYGSSYEQYF. CDR3 DNA sequence: TGCGCCAGCAGATCTTACGGAAGCTCCTACGAGCAGTACTTC. The gene calls are TRBV5-1 and TRBJ2-7; D unclear. Germline loops: CDR1 SGHRS, CDR2 YFSETQ. This CDR3 has 14 amino acids. V was pared by 5 bases and J by 0 bases, with 12 bases between.

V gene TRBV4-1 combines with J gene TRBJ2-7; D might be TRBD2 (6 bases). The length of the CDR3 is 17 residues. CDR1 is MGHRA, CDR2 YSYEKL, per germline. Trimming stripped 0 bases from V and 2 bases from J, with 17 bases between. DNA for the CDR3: TGCGCCAGCAGCCAAGATATCAAATTGACTAGAACCTACGAGCAGTACTTC. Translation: CASSQDIKLTRTYEQYF.

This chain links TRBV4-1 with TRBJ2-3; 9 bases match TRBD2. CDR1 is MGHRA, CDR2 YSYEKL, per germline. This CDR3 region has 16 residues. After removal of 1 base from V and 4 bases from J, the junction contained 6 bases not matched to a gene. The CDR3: CASSQVAGGFADTQYF. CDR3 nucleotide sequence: TGCGCCAGCAGCCAAGTTGCGGGAGGGTTCGCAGATACGCAGTATTTT.

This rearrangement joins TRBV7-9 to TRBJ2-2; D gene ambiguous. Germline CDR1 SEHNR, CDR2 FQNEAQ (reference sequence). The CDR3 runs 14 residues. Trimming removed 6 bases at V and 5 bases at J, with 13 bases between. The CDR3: CASSPRPETGELFF. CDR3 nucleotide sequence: TGTGCCAGCAGTCCGCGACCGGAGACCGGGGAGCTGTTTTTT.

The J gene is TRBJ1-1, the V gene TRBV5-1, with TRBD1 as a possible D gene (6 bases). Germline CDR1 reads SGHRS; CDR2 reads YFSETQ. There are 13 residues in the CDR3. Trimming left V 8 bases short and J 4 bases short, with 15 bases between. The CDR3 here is CASTRDTLTEAFF. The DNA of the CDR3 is TGCGCCAGTACTCGGGACACCCTCACTGAAGCTTTCTTT.

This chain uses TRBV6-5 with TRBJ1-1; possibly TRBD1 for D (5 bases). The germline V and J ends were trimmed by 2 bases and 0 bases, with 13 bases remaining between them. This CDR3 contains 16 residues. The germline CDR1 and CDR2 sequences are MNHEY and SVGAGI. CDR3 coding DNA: TGTGCCAGCAGTTACCGAGGGCAGGGCATGAACACTGAAGCTTTCTTT. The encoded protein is CASSYRGQGMNTEAFF.

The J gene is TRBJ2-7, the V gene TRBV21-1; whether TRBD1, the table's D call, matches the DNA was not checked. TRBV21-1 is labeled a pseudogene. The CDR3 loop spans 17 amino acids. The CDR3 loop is CASSKKGTERPGYEQYF. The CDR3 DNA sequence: TGTGCCAGCAGCAAAAAAGGGACAGAACGACCAGGCTACGAGCAGTACTTC.

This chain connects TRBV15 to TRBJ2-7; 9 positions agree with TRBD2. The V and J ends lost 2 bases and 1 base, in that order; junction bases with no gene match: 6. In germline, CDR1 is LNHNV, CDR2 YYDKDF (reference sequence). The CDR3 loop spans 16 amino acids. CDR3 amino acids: CATSRPRAGGSYEQYF. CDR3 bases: TGTGCCACCAGCAGACCTCGAGCGGGAGGATCCTACGAGCAGTACTTC.

The CDR3 bases are TGTGCCTGGAGCACGAGACAGTTGAACACTGAAGCTTTCTTT. The encoded protein is CAWSTRQLNTEAFF. J is TRBJ1-1 and V is TRBV30, with D possibly TRBD1 on 5 matching bases. V was trimmed by 3 bases and J by 0 bases, leaving 11 bases between them. The CDR3 spans 14 residues. CDR1 and CDR2 from the germline V gene are GTSNPN and SVGIG (reference sequence).

As DNA, the CDR3 is TGTGCCAGCAGCACCGGGACAGTCTTTTCCTATGGCTACACCTTC. Translation gives CASSTGTVFSYGYTF. The chain links TRBV9 to TRBJ1-2; 7 nucleotides align to TRBD1. This CDR3 is 15 amino acids long. Germline loops: CDR1 SGDLS, CDR2 YYNGEE. V was pared by 4 bases and J by 4 bases, with 10 bases of the junction left unmatched.

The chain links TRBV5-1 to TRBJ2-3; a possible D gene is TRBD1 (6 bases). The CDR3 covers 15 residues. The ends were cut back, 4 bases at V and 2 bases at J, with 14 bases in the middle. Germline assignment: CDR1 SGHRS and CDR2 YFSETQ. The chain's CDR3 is CASSLDRSDTDTQYF. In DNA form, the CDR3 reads TGCGCCAGCAGCCTTGACAGGTCGGACACAGATACGCAGTATTTT.

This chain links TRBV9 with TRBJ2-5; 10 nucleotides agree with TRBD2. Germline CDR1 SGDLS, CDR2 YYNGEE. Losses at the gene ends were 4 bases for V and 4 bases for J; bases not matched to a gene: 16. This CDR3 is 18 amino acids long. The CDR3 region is CASSQGGSGRLRGETQYF. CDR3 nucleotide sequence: TGTGCCAGCAGCCAAGGGGGTAGCGGGAGGCTTAGGGGAGAGACCCAGTACTTC.

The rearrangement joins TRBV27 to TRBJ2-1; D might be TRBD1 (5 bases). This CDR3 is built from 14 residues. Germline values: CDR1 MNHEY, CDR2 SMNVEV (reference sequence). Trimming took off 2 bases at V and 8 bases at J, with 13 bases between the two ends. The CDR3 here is CASSLGLWGYEQFF. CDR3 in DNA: TGTGCCAGCAGTTTAGGCTTATGGGGCTATGAGCAGTTCTTC.